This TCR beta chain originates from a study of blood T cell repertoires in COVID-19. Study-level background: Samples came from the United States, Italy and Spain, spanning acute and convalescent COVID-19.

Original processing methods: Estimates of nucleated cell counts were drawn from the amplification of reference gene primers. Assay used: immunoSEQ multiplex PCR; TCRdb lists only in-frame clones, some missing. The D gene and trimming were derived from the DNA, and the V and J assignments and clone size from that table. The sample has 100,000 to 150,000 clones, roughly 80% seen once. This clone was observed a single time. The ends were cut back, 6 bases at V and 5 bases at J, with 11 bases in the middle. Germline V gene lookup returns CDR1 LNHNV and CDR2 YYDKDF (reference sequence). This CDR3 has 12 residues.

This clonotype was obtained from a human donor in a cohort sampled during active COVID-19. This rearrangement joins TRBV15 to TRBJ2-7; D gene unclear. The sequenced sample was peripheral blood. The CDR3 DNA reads TGTGCCACCAGAAACCGACTCCACGAGCAGTACTTC. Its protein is CATRNRLHEQYF.